The 11 T cell receptor beta chains given below trace back to one sample, sequenced in a study of cytomegalovirus exposure and HLA in healthy donors. With 60 Vbeta and 13 Jbeta primers, the PCR was carried out. Sequencing used immunoSEQ multiplex PCR; TCRdb keeps in-frame clones, though not all of them. Its table lists under 90,000 clones. The sequenced material came from PBMCs. These TCRs come from a female donor in good health and CMV-seropositive.

The chain uses TRBV28 and TRBJ1-2; the D is unclear. Trimming cost V 6 bases and J 2 bases, with 13 bases left between them. CDR3 length: 14 amino acids. CDR1 and CDR2 (germline): MDHEN, SYDVKM. The CDR3 DNA follows: TGTGCCAGCAGCACGTCCCTAGTCAACTATGGCTACACCTTC. It translates to CASSTSLVNYGYTF.

V usage is TRBV30 and J usage is TRBJ2-1, with 10 bases aligning to TRBD2. This CDR3 is 15 amino acids long. Trimming removed 3 bases from V and 2 bases from J; junction bases left unmatched: 4. Germline V gene lookup returns CDR1 GTSNPN and CDR2 SVGIG (reference sequence). Here the CDR3 reads CAWRSGRAAYNEQFF. CDR3 bases: TGTGCCTGGAGAAGCGGGAGGGCCGCCTACAATGAGCAGTTCTTC. Full variable domain (remainder filled in from reference TRBV30 and TRBJ2-1): SQTIHQWPATLVQPVGSPLSLECTVEGTSNPNLYWYRQAAGRGLQLLFYSVGIGQISSEVPQNLSASRPQDRQFILSSKKLLLSDSGFYLCAWRSGRAAYNEQFFGPGTRLTVL.

The V gene is TRBV6-1, the J gene TRBJ2-1; the D gene is possibly TRBD1 (6 bases). Germline V lookup: CDR1 MNHNS, CDR2 SASEGT. The V gene lost 4 bases and the J gene lost 4 bases, with 14 bases spanning the gap. The CDR3 consists of 15 residues. The CDR3 reads CASSVWDTNYNEQFF. In DNA, the CDR3 is TGTGCCAGCAGTGTGTGGGACACAAATTACAATGAGCAGTTCTTC.

The V and J genes are TRBV28 and TRBJ2-7; 8 bases agree with TRBD2. V was pared by 6 bases and J by 1 base, with 5 bases of the junction left unmatched. Germline V CDR1 and CDR2: MDHEN, SYDVKM. The CDR3 runs to 14 residues. CDR3 in amino acids: CASRLAGISYEQYF. DNA of the CDR3: TGTGCCAGCAGGTTAGCGGGAATTTCCTACGAGCAGTACTTC.

CDR3 sequence reads: CASSFNPGTYNEQFF. For the CDR3, the DNA is TGCGCCAGCAGCTTTAACCCAGGGACTTACAATGAGCAGTTCTTC. V and J are TRBV5-1 and TRBJ2-1; TRBD2 is a possible D gene (6 bases). There are 15 residues in the CDR3. The germline CDR1 and CDR2 sequences are SGHRS and YFSETQ. Trimming stripped 2 bases from V and 4 bases from J, with 13 bases between. The whole variable domain, filled in from reference TRBV5-1 and TRBJ2-1, reads KAGVTQTPRYLIKTRGQQVTLSCSPISGHRSVSWYQQTPGQGLQFLFEYFSETQRNKGNFPGRFSGRQFSNSRSEMNVSTLELGDSALYLCASSFNPGTYNEQFFGPGTRLTVL.

This rearrangement joins TRBV4-3 to TRBJ2-3; 10 nucleotides match TRBD2. Germline V gene lookup returns CDR1 LGHNA and CDR2 YSLEER. Losses at the gene ends were 3 bases for V and 5 bases for J; bases not matched to a gene: 11. The length of the CDR3 is 17 residues. This CDR3 reads CASSQGSGRAGVDTQYF. CDR3 DNA: TGCGCCAGCAGCCAGGGGAGCGGGAGGGCCGGTGTAGATACGCAGTATTTT.

The V gene is TRBV28, the J gene TRBJ2-7; D not certain. In germline, CDR1 is MDHEN, CDR2 SYDVKM. The CDR3 contains 12 residues. V shed 6 bases and J shed 0 bases, with 6 bases lying between them. The CDR3 sequence is CASRYSSYEQYF. The CDR3 nucleotides are TGTGCCAGCAGGTACAGCTCCTACGAGCAGTACTTC.

V and J are TRBV4-3 and TRBJ2-2; TRBD1 is a possible D gene (6 bases). CDR3 length: 17 residues. V shed 0 bases and J shed 1 base, with 12 bases lying between them. Germline V lookup: CDR1 LGHNA, CDR2 YSLEER. CDR3 residues: CASSQEGADRNTGELFF. The CDR3 nucleotides are TGCGCCAGCAGCCAAGAGGGGGCGGATAGGAACACCGGGGAGCTGTTTTTT.

The V call is TRBV25-1, the J call TRBJ2-2, with D possibly matching TRBD1 (6 bases). CDR3 length equals 16 residues. Germline CDR1 is MGHDK and CDR2 is SYGVNS. V gave up 1 base and J gave up 0 bases, with 9 bases separating them. CDR3 in DNA: TGTGCCAGCAGTGAATTGGGGGCGGCGAACACCGGGGAGCTGTTTTTT. Translated: CASSELGAANTGELFF.

This chain links TRBV5-6 with TRBJ2-6, with D unresolved. Germline V gene sequence: CDR1 SGHDT, CDR2 YYEEEE. The CDR3 covers 16 residues. Trimming left V 0 bases short and J 0 bases short, with 7 bases between. The CDR3 loop is CASSLVQSSGANVLTF. The CDR3 bases are TGTGCCAGCAGCTTGGTACAGTCCTCTGGGGCCAACGTCCTGACTTTC.

The chain employs TRBV30 and TRBJ2-7, with 10 bases lining up with TRBD1. The CDR3 sequence is 15 residues long. The germline V gene has CDR1 GTSNPN and CDR2 SVGIG (reference sequence). With V trimmed by 3 bases and J by 3 bases, 8 bases remained unmatched. CDR3 amino acids: CAWSATRTGGYEQYF. The CDR3 region has the DNA TGTGCCTGGAGCGCGACCCGGACAGGGGGCTACGAGCAGTACTTC.